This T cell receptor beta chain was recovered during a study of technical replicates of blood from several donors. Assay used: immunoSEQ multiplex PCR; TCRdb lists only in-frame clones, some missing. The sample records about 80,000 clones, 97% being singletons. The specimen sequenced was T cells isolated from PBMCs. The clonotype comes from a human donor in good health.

CDR3 sequence: CASSGQGSEKLFF. The CDR3 DNA sequence: TGTGCCAGCAGCGGACAGGGGAGTGAAAAACTGTTTTTT. This chain connects TRBV25-1 to TRBJ1-4; 9 positions agree with TRBD1. CDR3 size: 13 residues. From germline, CDR1 is MGHDK and CDR2 SYGVNS. The ends lost 6 bases at V and 7 bases at J; junction bases unmatched: 3.